What follows describes a single TCR beta chain. Its recognized antigen is unknown. No much larger clone exists at a distance of one base, and base qualities are not known. The data were taken from a study of blood T cell repertoires in COVID-19 (dated by TCRdb to about 2020). In the study overall: Collaborator samples came from the United States, Italy and Spain and covered acute and convalescent phases of COVID-19. The prospective study material was composed of cDNA or gDNA derived from T cells, B-cell-depleted T cells, or PBMCs. A de-identified subject ID, COVID-19 status, age in years and sex were almost always included in the sample metadata. Where HLA class I and class II types were available, the types were taken from metadata supplied by the sample provider, not from assay-based typing. The repertoires were released in a freely available public database meant as a resource for research on the immune response to SARS-CoV-2. Deeply sampled blood TCRbeta repertoires from subjects exposed to, actively infected with, or recovered from COVID-19 were included in the dataset. Samples were obtained from the ongoing ImmuneRACE study (first 160 participants) and from about 1,300 subjects provided by 6 global collaborators. Paper-wide results and their limitations: The quantity of clinical and demographic metadata differed by source and by participant and was supplied without curation.

TCRbeta CDR3 regions were amplified from genomic DNA by means of the immunoSEQ Assay, a bias-controlled multiplex PCR. As for the original processing: The number of nucleated cells in each sample was estimated from the amplification of reference gene primers within the assay. To quantify the absolute abundance of each unique TCRbeta CDR3 rearrangement, sequence reads were collapsed and filtered. For each sample, productive Simpson clonality was calculated as the square root of Simpson's diversity index across productive rearrangements. Held by TCRdb, this immuneACCESS table contains in-frame sequences only and omits some clones. Under half of the omission traces to an unresolved V gene where checked; the cause of the rest is unknown. That table furnishes V, J and clone size, whereas the DNA furnished D and trimming. Across this sample there are about 33,000 clones, with 70% to 90% seen only once. The ten biggest clones cover about 6.3% of the sample.

The collaborating institutions used their own protocols to collect whole blood in K2EDTA tubes. For TCRbeta analysis, collaborators shipped samples as frozen whole blood, isolated PBMCs, or DNA extracted from either of those sample types. V and J lose 0 bases and 4 bases, and a span of 16 bases separates them. Including cysteine and phenylalanine, the CDR3 has 17 amino acids. The DNA shown is the 51-base CDR3, in frame from base 1. Reading the germline V gene (reference sequence) gives CDR1 LGHDT and CDR2 YNNKEL. Sequencing input: peripheral blood. The chain is assembled from TRBV3-1 (or the pseudogene TRBV3-2) and TRBJ2-1, and possibly TRBD2, on 5 matching bases. The TCR comes from a human donor in a cohort sampled during active COVID-19. The nucleotide sequence reads TGTGCCAGCAGCCAAGATCTGCGAGCGGCCACTTACAATGAGCAGTTCTTC. Translated, it gives CASSQDLRAATYNEQFF.